These T cell receptor beta chains were read from a single sample in a study of T cell responses to AZD1222 COVID-19 vaccine. Generated by immunoSEQ multiplex PCR, the TCRdb table keeps only in-frame clones and is missing some. The data show 150,000 or so clones, around 90% seen once. This specimen was peripheral blood, taken on day 0 of AZD1222 vaccination. Receptors originate from an adult in good health. Both conserved end residues are trimmed from each CDR3. Fields, in order: V gene, clone size, CDR3 protein. Not every row has a clone size; where given, it reads once, few, many or a size class.

TRBV7-2,NA,ASSLSFAGGGADTQY
TRBV9,NA,ASSVGAPTYNEQF
TRBV16,NA,ASSQELAVYNEQF
TRBV27,once,ASSSGTGNSPLH
TRBV6-2/TRBV6-3,NA,ASSYSVARGLSTEAF
TRBV6-2/TRBV6-3,NA,ASSLLDRALWEQY
TRBV6-5,NA,ASSRTGGTEAF
TRBV5-4,NA,ASSFGGEAF
TRBV12-5,NA,ASGGMFRGTDTQY
TRBV27,NA,ASSPGAAFTLNTEAF
TRBV30,NA,AWIRGSGNTIY
TRBV24-1,NA,ATSDPDRYQETQY
TRBV6-2/TRBV6-3,NA,ASSQGPRDYQETQY
TRBV30,NA,AWSFNSGGNQPQH
TRBV6-5,NA,ASSTGTGNQPQH
TRBV11-3,NA,ASSPLTGIATEAF
TRBV5-1,NA,ASSLVTGREQY
TRBV27,NA,ASSTVQGGSYNEQF
TRBV28,NA,ASSLGSWLGDPYEQY
TRBV6-5,NA,ASSPYLEQF
TRBV27,NA,ASSRQAEQY
TRBV28,NA,ASSESNQPQH
TRBV11-3,once,ASSFTGRGREKLF
TRBV19,NA,ASSSQGPTEAF
TRBV7-2,NA,ASRTRTGDNSPLH
TRBV7-2,NA,ASSKAPTGTEAF
TRBV29-1,NA,SVEGGPLGNEQY
TRBV7-9,NA,ASSLPRFETGFATEKLF
TRBV7-9,NA,ASSGSGLGREQY
TRBV11-2,NA,ASSLARQASEAF
TRBV6-5,NA,ASSLEGLSKNIQY
TRBV18,NA,ASSSQAGDTEAF
TRBV6-2/TRBV6-3,once,ASCQATSGRRTYEQY
TRBV30,once,AWSDLSTEAF
TRBV10-1,NA,ASSEHGGEQF
TRBV28,NA,ASSLWSGEGLDEQF
TRBV19,once,ASRGMKLF
TRBV5-4,NA,ASSPTGGVETQY
TRBV18,NA,ASSPTGYSYNEQF
TRBV30,NA,AWSVQGPGELF
TRBV3-1/TRBV3-2,NA,ASSQGGQGSGNTIY
TRBV12-1,NA,ASSEGLATNTGELF
TRBV3-1/TRBV3-2,NA,ASSLWEGETQY
TRBV20-1,NA,SARGHGELF
TRBV28,NA,ASSSTGMNTEAF
TRBV6-2/TRBV6-3,NA,ASSWAGRTYEQY
TRBV6-2/TRBV6-3,NA,ASSYGLPTEAF
TRBV7-3,NA,ASSLTSGGFYEQY
TRBV5-5,NA,ASSRDRGHEQY
TRBV19,NA,ATKGLSGANVLT
TRBV5-4,NA,ASSPGTSASYEQY
TRBV29-1,NA,SVEVEQTWDNEQF
TRBV2,NA,ASKLRTSGRTDTQY
TRBV4-3,NA,ASSQEETGGNTEAF
TRBV7-2,NA,ASSLGRTNQPQH
TRBV15,NA,ATSRDRRGNSPLH
TRBV27,NA,ASSRSTGYNSPLH
TRBV10-1,NA,ASSEGGPQETQY